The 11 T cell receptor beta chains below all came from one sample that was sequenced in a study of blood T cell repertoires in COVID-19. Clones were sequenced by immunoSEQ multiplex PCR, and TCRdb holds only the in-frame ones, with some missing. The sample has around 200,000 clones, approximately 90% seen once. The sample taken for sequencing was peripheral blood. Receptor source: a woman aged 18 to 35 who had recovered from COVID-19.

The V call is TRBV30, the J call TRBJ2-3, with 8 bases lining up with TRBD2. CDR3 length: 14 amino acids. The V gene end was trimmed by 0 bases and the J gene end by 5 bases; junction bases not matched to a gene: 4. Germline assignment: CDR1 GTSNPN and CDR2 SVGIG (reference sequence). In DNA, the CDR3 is TGTGCCTGGAGTGTGCGGGAGGAGTTAGATACGCAGTATTTT. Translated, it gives CAWSVREELDTQYF.

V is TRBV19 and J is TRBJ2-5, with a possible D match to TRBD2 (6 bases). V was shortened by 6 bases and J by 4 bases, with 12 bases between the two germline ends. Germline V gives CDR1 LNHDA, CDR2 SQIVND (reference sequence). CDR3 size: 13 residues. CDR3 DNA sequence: TGTGCCAGTAGAGTCTTGGGGGGAGAGACCCAGTACTTC. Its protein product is CASRVLGGETQYF.

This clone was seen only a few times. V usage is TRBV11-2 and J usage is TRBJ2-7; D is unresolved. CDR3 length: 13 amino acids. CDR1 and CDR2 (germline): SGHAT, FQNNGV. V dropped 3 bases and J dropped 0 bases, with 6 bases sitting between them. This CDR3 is CASSFHSSYEQYF. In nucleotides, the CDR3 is TGTGCCAGCAGCTTTCACTCCTCCTACGAGCAGTACTTC.

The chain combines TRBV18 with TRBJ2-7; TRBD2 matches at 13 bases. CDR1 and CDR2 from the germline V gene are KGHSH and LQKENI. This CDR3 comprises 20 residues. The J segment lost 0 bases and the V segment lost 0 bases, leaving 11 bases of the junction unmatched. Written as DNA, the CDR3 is TGTGCCAGCTCACCACCGGGGGGGCAAGGGACTAGCGGGAACTCCTACGAGCAGTACTTC. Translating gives CASSPPGGQGTSGNSYEQYF. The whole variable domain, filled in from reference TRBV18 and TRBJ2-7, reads NAGVMQNPRHLVRRRGQEARLRCSPMKGHSHVYWYRQLPEEGLKFMVYLQKENIIDESGMPKERFSAEFPKEGPSILRIQQVVRGDSAAYFCASSPPGGQGTSGNSYEQYFGPGTRLTVT.

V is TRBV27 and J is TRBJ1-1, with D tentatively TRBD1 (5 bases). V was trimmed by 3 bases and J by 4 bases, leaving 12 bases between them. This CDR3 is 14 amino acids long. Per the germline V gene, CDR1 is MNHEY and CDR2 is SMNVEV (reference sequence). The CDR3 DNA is TGTGCCAGCAGTTTTCACCGCGGGGGCACTGAAGCTTTCTTT. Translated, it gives CASSFHRGGTEAFF.

CDR3 residues: CASSSDRDHVGYTF. CDR3 nucleotides: TGTGCCAGCAGCTCGGACAGGGATCACGTGGGCTACACCTTC. The chain has TRBV7-9 and TRBJ1-2; 8 bases fit TRBD1. V shed 4 bases, J shed 8 bases, and the junction held 9 bases outside the gene matches. This CDR3 region has 14 residues. Germline V CDR1 and CDR2: SEHNR, FQNEAQ (reference sequence).

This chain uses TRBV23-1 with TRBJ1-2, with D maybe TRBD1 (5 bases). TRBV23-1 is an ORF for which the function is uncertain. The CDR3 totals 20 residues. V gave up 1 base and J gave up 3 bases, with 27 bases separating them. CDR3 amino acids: CASSQWGRRYGKRIDYGYTF. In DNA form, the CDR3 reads TGCGCCAGCAGTCAATGGGGCCGTCGTTACGGTAAACGTATCGACTATGGCTACACCTTC.

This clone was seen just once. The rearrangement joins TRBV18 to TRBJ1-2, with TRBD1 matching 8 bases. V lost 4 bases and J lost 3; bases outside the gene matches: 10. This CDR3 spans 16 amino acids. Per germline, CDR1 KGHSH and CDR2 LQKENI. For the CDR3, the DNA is TGTGCCAGCTCACATAATCAGGGGGCGCGAGACTATGGCTACACCTTC. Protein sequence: CASSHNQGARDYGYTF.

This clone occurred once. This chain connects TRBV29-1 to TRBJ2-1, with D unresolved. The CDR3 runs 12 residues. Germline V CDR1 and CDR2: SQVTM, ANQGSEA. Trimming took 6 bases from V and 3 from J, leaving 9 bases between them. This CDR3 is CSVSGIYNEQFF. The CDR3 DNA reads TGCAGCGTATCAGGAATCTACAATGAGCAGTTCTTC.

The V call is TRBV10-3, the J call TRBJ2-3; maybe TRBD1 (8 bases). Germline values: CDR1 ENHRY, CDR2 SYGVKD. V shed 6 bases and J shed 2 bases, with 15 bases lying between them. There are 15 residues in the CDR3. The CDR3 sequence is CAISHTGGDTDTQYF. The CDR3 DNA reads TGTGCCATCAGCCATACAGGGGGGGACACAGATACGCAGTATTTT.

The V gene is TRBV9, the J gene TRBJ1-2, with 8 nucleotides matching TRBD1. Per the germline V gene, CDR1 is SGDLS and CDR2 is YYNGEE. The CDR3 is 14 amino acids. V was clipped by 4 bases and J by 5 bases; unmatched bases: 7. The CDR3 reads CASSPGDRGYGYTF. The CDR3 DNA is TGTGCCAGCAGCCCCGGAGACAGGGGTTATGGCTACACCTTC.